Presented here are 14 T cell receptor beta chains from one specimen sequenced in a study of cytomegalovirus exposure and HLA in healthy donors. The PCR ran on 60 Vbeta and 13 Jbeta primers. Generated by immunoSEQ multiplex PCR, the TCRdb table keeps only in-frame clones and is missing some. Of roughly 160,000 clones in the sample, about two thirds were seen once. Sample: PBMCs. Receptors were obtained from a woman in her thirties in good health and CMV-seronegative.

The J gene is TRBJ2-7, the V gene TRBV27; 12 nucleotides match TRBD2. V was clipped by 2 bases and J by 4 bases; unmatched bases: 6. The CDR3 totals 16 residues. CDR1 and CDR2 from the germline V gene are MNHEY and SMNVEV (reference sequence). The CDR3 coding sequence is TGTGCCAGCAGTTTAAGCGGACTAGCGGGAAGTTACGAGCAGTACTTC. Its protein product is CASSLSGLAGSYEQYF.

CDR3 residues: CASSLSTGTTEAFF. The CDR3 bases are TGTGCCAGCAGTTTATCCACAGGGACCACTGAAGCTTTCTTT. This chain uses TRBV27 with TRBJ1-1; D is perhaps TRBD1 (6 bases). This CDR3 has 14 amino acids. Trimming took 0 bases from V and 4 from J, leaving 9 bases between them. Germline assignment: CDR1 MNHEY and CDR2 SMNVEV (reference sequence).

The chain couples TRBV7-9 to TRBJ2-2; tentatively, D is TRBD1 (5 bases). The V gene's germline CDR1 is SEHNR and CDR2 FQNEAQ (reference sequence). V lost 5 bases, J lost 0 bases, and 10 bases lay in between. The CDR3 sequence is 15 residues long. The chain's CDR3 is CASSSQGTNTGELFF. CDR3 coding DNA: TGTGCCAGCAGCAGTCAGGGAACGAACACCGGGGAGCTGTTTTTT.

The rearrangement joins TRBV30 to TRBJ2-4, with D tentatively TRBD1 (6 bases). The germline V gene has CDR1 GTSNPN and CDR2 SVGIG (reference sequence). Trimming took 2 bases from V and 0 from J, leaving 14 bases between them. The CDR3 is 16 residues long. The CDR3 protein is CAWSLNIGGAKNIQYF. DNA for the CDR3: TGTGCCTGGAGTTTAAATATAGGGGGAGCCAAAAACATTCAGTACTTC.

The chain joins TRBV4-2 to TRBJ2-2, with 10 bases aligning to TRBD1. Germline CDR1 LGHNA, CDR2 YNFKEQ. The CDR3 sequence is 17 residues long. V trimming: 4 bases; J trimming: 5 bases; junction bases outside the gene matches: 10. The CDR3: CASSRGQGGALTGELFF. The DNA for the CDR3 is TGTGCCAGCAGCCGAGGACAGGGGGGAGCCTTGACCGGGGAGCTGTTTTTT.

V is TRBV11-2 and J is TRBJ2-1, with 12 bases lining up with TRBD2. Germline loops: CDR1 SGHAT, CDR2 FQNNGV. This CDR3 contains 14 residues. Trimming at V came to 7 bases and at J to 4 bases, leaving 2 bases not matched to a gene. This chain's CDR3 is CASTGLAGYNEQFF. The CDR3 DNA reads TGTGCCAGCACAGGACTAGCGGGGTACAATGAGCAGTTCTTC.

The chain recombines TRBV2 with TRBJ1-5, with 7 nucleotides matching TRBD1. V lost 8 bases, J lost 0 bases, and 7 bases stayed unmatched. The CDR3 is 15 amino acids. Germline V gene sequence: CDR1 SNHLY, CDR2 FYNNEI. The DNA for the CDR3 is TGTGCCAGCGATCCGGGACAGAGTAGCAATCAGCCCCAGCATTTT. It yields the protein CASDPGQSSNQPQHF.

The chain uses TRBV28 and TRBJ1-2, with 8 bases aligning to TRBD1. Trimming cost V 4 bases and J 8 bases; bases outside gene matches: 3. Germline CDR1 is MDHEN and CDR2 is SYDVKM. The CDR3 runs 12 residues. The CDR3 DNA reads TGTGCCAGCAGTTCAGGGGGCCGCGGCTACACCTTC. Amino acids: CASSSGGRGYTF.

The chain couples TRBV7-9 to TRBJ1-6; 7 nucleotides align to TRBD1. V lost 5 bases, J lost 4 bases, and 5 bases stayed unmatched. The V gene's germline CDR1 is SEHNR and CDR2 FQNEAQ (reference sequence). The CDR3 sequence is 15 residues long. The CDR3 sequence: CASSVQGNYNSPLHF. CDR3 in DNA: TGTGCCAGCAGCGTACAGGGGAATTATAATTCACCCCTCCACTTT.

The CDR3: CASSDRLRGLYGYTF. The CDR3 DNA reads as TGTGCCAGCAGTGACCGACTCAGGGGGCTCTATGGCTACACCTTC. The gene calls are TRBV2 and TRBJ1-2; 8 bases fit TRBD1. The CDR3 spans 15 residues. J was trimmed by 4 bases and V by 3 bases; bases with no gene match: 7. The germline CDR1 and CDR2 sequences are SNHLY and FYNNEI.

This clone occurred a few times. This chain links TRBV5-6 with TRBJ1-1; D gene unclear. The length of the CDR3 is 13 residues. V was trimmed by 2 bases and J by 3 bases, leaving 8 bases between them. Germline CDR1 SGHDT, CDR2 YYEEEE. For the CDR3, the DNA is TGTGCCAGCAGCTTCCTAACTCACACTGAAGCTTTCTTT. Encoded protein: CASSFLTHTEAFF. Drawing the rest from reference TRBV5-6 and TRBJ1-1, the complete variable domain is DAGVTQSPTHLIKTRGQQVTLRCSPKSGHDTVSWYQQALGQGPQFIFQYYEEEERQRGNFPDRFSGHQFPNYSSELNVNALLLGDSALYLCASSFLTHTEAFFGQGTRLTVV.

The chain has TRBV15 and TRBJ1-3; D may be TRBD1 (6 bases). This CDR3 spans 13 amino acids. CDR1 and CDR2 (germline): LNHNV, YYDKDF (reference sequence). V lost 9 bases and J lost 4, with 13 bases in between. The CDR3 DNA follows: TGTGCCACACCAGGGGTGGAGGGAAACACCATATATTTT. Translation gives CATPGVEGNTIYF.

The rearrangement joins TRBV4-1 to TRBJ1-1; a possible D gene is TRBD1 (6 bases). Germline lookup yields CDR1 MGHRA and CDR2 YSYEKL. V was shortened by 3 bases and J by 3 bases, with 8 bases between the two germline ends. The CDR3 is 13 residues long. In DNA, the CDR3 is TGCGCCAGCAGCCAGGGGGCTGACACTGAAGCTTTCTTT. Its translation: CASSQGADTEAFF.

The chain recombines TRBV5-6 with TRBJ1-1; D might be TRBD1 (5 bases). The germline CDR1 and CDR2 sequences are SGHDT and YYEEEE. V lost 0 bases and J lost 6, with 15 bases in between. This CDR3 is 15 amino acids long. As DNA, the CDR3 is TGTGCCAGCAGCTTGGTCCCAGGGAGGGATGCTGAAGCTTTCTTT. Protein sequence: CASSLVPGRDAEAFF.